This is a list of T cell receptor beta chains from one sample in a study of cytotoxic CD8 clonotypes in ibrutinib-treated CLL. TCRdb keeps only in-frame clones here, not all; method: immunoSEQ multiplex PCR. Altogether tens of thousands of clones are present, about 63% being singletons, with the ten largest covering approximately 6%. This specimen was PBMCs, taken after 12 months of ibrutinib treatment. The source is a human donor with chronic lymphocytic leukemia. The CDR3 runs from the conserved cysteine through the conserved F or W. A D gene is named only where the DNA matches it firmly. Expanded clones get a size class; other rows say once, few or many, or leave the size out.

- TRBJ2-3 TRBV25-1 TRBD2 CANKRGSGTTDTQYF TGTGCCAACAAGAGGGGTAGCGGGACCACAGATACGCAGTATTTT
- TRBJ2-5 TRBV27 TRBD2 CASSSFTSGLLETQYF TGTGCCAGCAGTTCGTTCACTAGCGGCCTATTAGAGACCCAGTACTTC
- TRBJ2-3 TRBV11-2 - CASSLLGTDTQYF TGTGCCAGCAGCTTACTCGGTACAGATACGCAGTATTTT
- TRBJ2-3 TRBV2 - CASEVTDTQYF TGTGCCAGCGAAGTCACAGATACGCAGTATTTT
- TRBJ1-6 TRBV7-9 - CASTRSDPGVGSPLHF TGTGCCAGCACTCGCTCAGACCCAGGGGTCGGTTCACCCCTCCACTTT
- TRBJ2-1 TRBV14 TRBD2 CASSQAKRGPGPKSSYNEQFF TGTGCCAGCAGCCAAGCGAAGCGGGGACCGGGGCCAAAAAGCTCCTACAATGAGCAGTTCTTC
few TRBJ1-4 TRBV19 TRBD1 CASSLEDRDELFF TGTGCCAGTAGTCTCGAGGACAGGGACGAACTGTTTTTT
few TRBJ1-6 TRBV27 TRBD1 CASSRQGGAFNSPLHF TGTGCCAGCAGTCGACAAGGGGGCGCGTTTAATTCACCCCTCCACTTT
- TRBJ2-7 TRBV27 TRBD1 CASSGQGSISYEQYF TGTGCCAGCTCTGGACAGGGATCAATCTCCTACGAGCAGTACTTC
- TRBJ1-2 TRBV30 TRBD1 CAWLRPGTAGGYGYTF TGTGCCTGGCTGCGTCCTGGGACAGCTGGAGGGTATGGCTACACCTTC
- TRBJ2-5 TRBV7-6 - CASSLEGGQETQYF TGTGCCAGCAGCTTAGAGGGGGGGCAAGAGACCCAGTACTTC
- TRBJ2-5 TRBV5-1 TRBD1 CASSGSQGATETQYF TGCGCCAGCAGCGGATCACAGGGGGCTACAGAGACCCAGTACTTC
once TRBJ2-3 TRBV2 TRBD1 CASSERGQGPDTQYF TGTGCCAGCAGTGAAAGGGGACAGGGTCCAGATACGCAGTATTTT
- TRBJ2-7 TRBV7-9 TRBD2 CASSLGASGAYEQYF TGTGCCAGCAGCTTAGGTGCTAGCGGGGCCTACGAGCAGTACTTC
few TRBJ1-2 TRBV4-2 - CASSQGDKLNYGYTF TGTGCCAGCAGCCAAGGGGACAAGCTTAACTATGGCTACACCTTC
- TRBJ2-2 TRBV7-9 - CASSSIGTSPAGELFF TGTGCCAGCAGCTCCATCGGGACCAGCCCCGCCGGGGAGCTGTTTTTT
- TRBJ1-2 TRBV28 TRBD1 CASSSAGTGTSYYGYTF TGTGCCAGCAGTTCCGCCGGGACAGGGACTTCTTACTATGGCTACACCTTC
once TRBJ2-1 TRBV5-1 - CASSLTVSSYNEQFF TGCGCCAGCAGCTTGACAGTGAGCTCCTACAATGAGCAGTTCTTC
- TRBJ1-2 TRBV7-2 - CASSPQTRNYGYTF TGTGCCAGCAGCCCCCAGACCCGTAACTATGGCTACACCTTC
once TRBJ2-7 TRBV9 - CASSVVGTADYEQYF TGTGCCAGCAGCGTAGTGGGGACTGCAGATTACGAGCAGTACTTC
- TRBJ1-2 TRBV7-2 - CASSSSWQAYGYTF TGTGCCAGCAGCTCCAGTTGGCAGGCCTATGGCTACACCTTC
- TRBJ1-2 TRBV4-1 TRBD1 CASSQRTGGAGSYGYTF TGCGCCAGCAGCCAAAGGACAGGGGGCGCGGGGAGCTATGGCTACACCTTC
- TRBJ2-1 TRBV5-1 - CASSLGGTLNNEQFF TGCGCCAGCAGCTTAGGGGGGACCCTAAACAATGAGCAGTTCTTC
- TRBJ2-7 TRBV6-5 - CASRDRTPAYEQYF TGTGCCAGCAGGGACCGGACCCCCGCGTACGAGCAGTACTTC
- TRBJ1-5 TRBV7-9 TRBD1 CASSLYDRGQPQHF TGTGCCAGCAGCTTATACGACAGGGGACAGCCCCAGCATTTT
- TRBJ2-3 TRBV7-8 TRBD2 CASSWGPAGERDTQYF TGTGCCAGCAGCTGGGGGCCAGCGGGGGAGAGAGATACGCAGTATTTT
- TRBJ2-1 TRBV5-1 TRBD1 CASSLVGTAYNEQFF TGCGCCAGCAGCTTGGTTGGGACAGCCTACAATGAGCAGTTCTTC
few TRBJ2-7 TRBV5-1 - CASSLDGRDSSYEQYF TGCGCCAGCAGCTTGGATGGCCGGGATTCCTCCTACGAGCAGTACTTC
- TRBJ1-6 TRBV6-5 - CASRRATGNSPLHF TGTGCCAGCAGAAGGGCGACAGGCAATTCACCCCTCCACTTT
few TRBJ2-1 TRBV9 TRBD2 CASSVLAGGSNEQFF TGTGCCAGCAGCGTGCTAGCGGGGGGTTCCAATGAGCAGTTCTTC
- TRBJ1-1 TRBV10-3 - CAIKAGGGEGTEAFF TGTGCCATCAAAGCCGGTGGAGGGGAAGGGACTGAAGCTTTCTTT
- TRBJ2-7 TRBV11-2 - CASSLVTGTSYEQYF TGTGCCAGCAGCTTAGTAACCGGGACCTCCTACGAGCAGTACTTC
few TRBJ2-7 TRBV11-2 - CASSLQGLYEQYF TGTGCCAGCAGCTTGCAGGGACTCTACGAGCAGTACTTC
- TRBJ1-5 TRBV19 - CASTLGGNQPQHF TGTGCCAGTACCTTAGGGGGGAATCAGCCCCAGCATTTT
few TRBJ1-2 TRBV19 - CASSTQGSYGYTF TGTGCCAGTAGTACACAGGGTAGCTATGGCTACACCTTC